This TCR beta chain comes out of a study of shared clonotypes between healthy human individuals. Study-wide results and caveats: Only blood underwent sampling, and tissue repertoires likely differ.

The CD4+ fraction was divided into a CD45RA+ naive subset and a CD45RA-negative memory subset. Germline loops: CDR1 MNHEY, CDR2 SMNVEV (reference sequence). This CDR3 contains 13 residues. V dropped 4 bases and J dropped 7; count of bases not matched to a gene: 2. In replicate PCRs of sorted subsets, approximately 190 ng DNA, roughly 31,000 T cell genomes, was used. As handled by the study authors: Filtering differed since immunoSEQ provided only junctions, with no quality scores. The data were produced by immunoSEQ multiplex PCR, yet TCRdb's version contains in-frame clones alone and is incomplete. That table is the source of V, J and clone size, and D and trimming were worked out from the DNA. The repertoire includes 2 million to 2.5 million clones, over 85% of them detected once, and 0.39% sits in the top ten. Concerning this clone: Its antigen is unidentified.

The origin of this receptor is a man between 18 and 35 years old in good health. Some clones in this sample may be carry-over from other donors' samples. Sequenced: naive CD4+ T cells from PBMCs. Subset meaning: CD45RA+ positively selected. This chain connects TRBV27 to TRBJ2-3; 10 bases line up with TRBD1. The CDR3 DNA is TGTGCCAGCAGTTCGGGACAGGGGTATACGCAGTATTTT. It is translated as CASSSGQGYTQYF.